This T cell receptor (beta chain) derives from a study of shared clonotypes between healthy human individuals. Points from the study as a whole: Relative to their counterparts shared across all four donors, non-shared clonotypes exhibited diminished generation probabilities.

The split of CD4+ cells yielded CD45RA+ naive and CD45RA-negative memory subsets. Running of the assay took place at deep level. This table comes from immunoSEQ multiplex PCR, and its TCRdb copy is limited to in-frame clones, with some not included. This repertoire shows approximately 1,000,000 clones, around 82% found once; its top ten account for approximately 0.52%. As concerns this clone: Its antigen is undetermined.

CDR3 length: 13 residues. The germline CDR1 and CDR2 sequences are LGHNA and YSLEER. V gave up 1 base and J gave up 4 bases, with 8 bases separating them. V is TRBV4-3 and J is TRBJ2-7; no firm D call. The sequence came from a man aged 18 to 30 in good health. Some clones in this sample may be carry-over from other donors' samples. The sequencing input was memory CD4+ T cells from PBMCs. The subset was: CD45RA-negative fraction. CDR3 coding DNA: TGCGCCAGCAGCCAAGGCCAGAGGTACGAGCAGTACTTC. Its translation: CASSQGQRYEQYF.